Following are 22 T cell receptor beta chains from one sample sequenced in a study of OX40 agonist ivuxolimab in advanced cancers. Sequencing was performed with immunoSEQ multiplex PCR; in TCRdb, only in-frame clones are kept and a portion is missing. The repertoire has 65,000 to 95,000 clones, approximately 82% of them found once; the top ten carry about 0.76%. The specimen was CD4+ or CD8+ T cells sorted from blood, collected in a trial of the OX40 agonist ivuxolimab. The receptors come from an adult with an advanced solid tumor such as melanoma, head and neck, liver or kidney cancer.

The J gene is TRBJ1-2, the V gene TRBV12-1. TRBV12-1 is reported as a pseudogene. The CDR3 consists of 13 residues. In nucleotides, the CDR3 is TGTGCCAGCAGCTTGGAGGGTAAATATGGCTACACCTTC. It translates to CASSLEGKYGYTF.

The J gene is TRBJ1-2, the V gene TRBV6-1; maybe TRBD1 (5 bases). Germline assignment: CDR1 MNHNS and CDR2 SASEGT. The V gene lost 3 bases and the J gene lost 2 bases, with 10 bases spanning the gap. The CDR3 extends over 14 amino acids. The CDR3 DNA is TGTGCCAGCAGTGATGCGGGACTAAACTATGGCTACACCTTC. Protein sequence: CASSDAGLNYGYTF.

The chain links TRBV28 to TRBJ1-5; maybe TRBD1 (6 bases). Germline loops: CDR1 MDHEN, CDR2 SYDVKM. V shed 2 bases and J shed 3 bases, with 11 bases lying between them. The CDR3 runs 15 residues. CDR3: CASSLGGNNNQPQHF. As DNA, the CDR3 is TGTGCCAGCAGTTTAGGGGGCAACAACAATCAGCCCCAGCATTTT.

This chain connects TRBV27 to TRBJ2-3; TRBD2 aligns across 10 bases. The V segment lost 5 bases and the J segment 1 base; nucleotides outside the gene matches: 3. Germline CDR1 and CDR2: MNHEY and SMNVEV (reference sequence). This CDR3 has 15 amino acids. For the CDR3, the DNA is TGTGCCAGCAGTGGCGGGACTAGCGGCACAGATACGCAGTATTTT. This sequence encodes CASSGGTSGTDTQYF.

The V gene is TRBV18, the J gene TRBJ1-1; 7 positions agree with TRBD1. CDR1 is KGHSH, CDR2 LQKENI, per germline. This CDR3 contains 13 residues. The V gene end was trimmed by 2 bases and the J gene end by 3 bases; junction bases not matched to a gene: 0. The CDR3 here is CASSPGQDTEAFF. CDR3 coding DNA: TGTGCCAGCTCACCAGGACAGGACACTGAAGCTTTCTTT.

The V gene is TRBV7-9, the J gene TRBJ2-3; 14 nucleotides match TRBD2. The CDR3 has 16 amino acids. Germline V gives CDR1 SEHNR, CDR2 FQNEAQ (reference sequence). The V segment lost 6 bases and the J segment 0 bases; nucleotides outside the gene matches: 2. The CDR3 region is CASSGTSGSSTDTQYF. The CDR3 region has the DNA TGTGCCAGCAGTGGGACTAGCGGGAGTAGCACAGATACGCAGTATTTT. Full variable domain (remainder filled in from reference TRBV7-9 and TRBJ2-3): DTGVSQNPRHKITKRGQNVTFRCDPISEHNRLYWYRQTLGQGPEFLTYFQNEAQLEKSRLLSDRFSAERPKGSFSTLEIQRTEQGDSAMYLCASSGTSGSSTDTQYFGPGTRLTVL.

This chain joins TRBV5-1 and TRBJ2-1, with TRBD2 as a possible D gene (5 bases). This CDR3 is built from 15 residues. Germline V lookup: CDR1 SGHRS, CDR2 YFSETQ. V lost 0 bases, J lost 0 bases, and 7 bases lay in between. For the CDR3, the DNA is TGCGCCAGCAGCTTGGGAGGGCCCTCCTACAATGAGCAGTTCTTC. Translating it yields CASSLGGPSYNEQFF.

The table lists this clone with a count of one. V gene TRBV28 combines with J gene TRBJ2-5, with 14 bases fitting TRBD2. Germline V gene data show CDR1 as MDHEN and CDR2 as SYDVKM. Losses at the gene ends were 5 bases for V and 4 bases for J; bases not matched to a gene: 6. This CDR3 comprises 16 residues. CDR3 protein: CASSRGLAGGSETQYF. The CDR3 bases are TGTGCCAGCAGTCGTGGACTAGCGGGGGGCTCAGAGACCCAGTACTTC.

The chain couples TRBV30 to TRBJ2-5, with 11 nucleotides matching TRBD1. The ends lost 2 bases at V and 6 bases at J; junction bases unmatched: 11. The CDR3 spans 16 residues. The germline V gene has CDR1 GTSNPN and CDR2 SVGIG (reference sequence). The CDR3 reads CAWSTYGQGASKTQYF. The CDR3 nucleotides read TGTGCCTGGAGTACCTACGGACAGGGGGCCTCTAAGACCCAGTACTTC.

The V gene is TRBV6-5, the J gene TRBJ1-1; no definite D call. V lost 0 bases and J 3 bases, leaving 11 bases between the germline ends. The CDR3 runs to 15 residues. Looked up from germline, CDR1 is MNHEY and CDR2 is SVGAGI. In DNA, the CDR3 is TGTGCCAGCAGTTACTCGATCGTTTGGGACACTGAAGCTTTCTTT. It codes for CASSYSIVWDTEAFF.

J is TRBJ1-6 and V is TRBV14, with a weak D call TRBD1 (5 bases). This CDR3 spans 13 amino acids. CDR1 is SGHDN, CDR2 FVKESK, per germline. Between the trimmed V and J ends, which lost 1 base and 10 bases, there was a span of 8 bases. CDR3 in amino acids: CASSQGGFSPLHF. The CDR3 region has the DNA TGTGCCAGCAGCCAAGGGGGGTTCTCACCCCTCCACTTT.

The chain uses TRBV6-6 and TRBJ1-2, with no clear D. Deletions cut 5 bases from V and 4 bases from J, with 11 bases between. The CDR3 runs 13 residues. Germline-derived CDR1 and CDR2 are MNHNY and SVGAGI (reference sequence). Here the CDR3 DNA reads TGTGCCAGCAGTCGGGGTTCGGCCTATGGCTACACCTTC. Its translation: CASSRGSAYGYTF.

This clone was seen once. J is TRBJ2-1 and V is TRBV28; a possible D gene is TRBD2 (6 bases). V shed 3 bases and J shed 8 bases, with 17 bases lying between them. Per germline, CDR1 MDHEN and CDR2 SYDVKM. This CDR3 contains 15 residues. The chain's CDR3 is CASSFLAHTRHEQFF. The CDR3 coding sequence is TGTGCCAGCAGTTTCCTAGCGCACACGAGGCATGAGCAGTTCTTC. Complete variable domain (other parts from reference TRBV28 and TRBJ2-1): DVKVTQSSRYLVKRTGEKVFLECVQDMDHENMFWYRQDPGLGLRLIYFSYDVKMKEKGDIPEGYSVSREKKERFSLILESASTNQTSMYLCASSFLAHTRHEQFFGPGTRLTVL.

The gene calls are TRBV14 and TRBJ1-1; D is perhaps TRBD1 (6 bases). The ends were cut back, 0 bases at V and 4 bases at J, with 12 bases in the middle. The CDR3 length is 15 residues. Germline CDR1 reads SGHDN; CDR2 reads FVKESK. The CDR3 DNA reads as TGTGCCAGCAGCCAAGATGTCGGGGGCGGCACTGAAGCTTTCTTT. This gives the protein CASSQDVGGGTEAFF.

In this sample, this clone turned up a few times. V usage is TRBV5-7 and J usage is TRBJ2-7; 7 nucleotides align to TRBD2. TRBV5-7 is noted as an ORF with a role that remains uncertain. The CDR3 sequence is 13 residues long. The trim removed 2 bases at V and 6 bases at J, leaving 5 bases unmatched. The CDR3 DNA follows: TGTGCCAGCAGCTTTTCGGGGGGATGCGAGCAGTACTTC. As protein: CASSFSGGCEQYF.

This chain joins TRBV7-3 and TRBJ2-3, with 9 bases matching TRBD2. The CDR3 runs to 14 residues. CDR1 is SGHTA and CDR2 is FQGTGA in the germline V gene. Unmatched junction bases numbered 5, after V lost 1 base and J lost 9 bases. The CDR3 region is CASSLSSGSDTQYF. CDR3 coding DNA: TGTGCCAGCAGCTTAAGTAGCGGGAGTGACACGCAGTATTTT.

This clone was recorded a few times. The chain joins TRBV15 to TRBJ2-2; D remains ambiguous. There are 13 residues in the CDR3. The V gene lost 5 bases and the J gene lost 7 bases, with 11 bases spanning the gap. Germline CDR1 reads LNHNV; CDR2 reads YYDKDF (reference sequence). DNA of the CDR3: TGTGCCACCAGCCTTGACGGTCTCGGGGAGCTGTTTTTT. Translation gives CATSLDGLGELFF.

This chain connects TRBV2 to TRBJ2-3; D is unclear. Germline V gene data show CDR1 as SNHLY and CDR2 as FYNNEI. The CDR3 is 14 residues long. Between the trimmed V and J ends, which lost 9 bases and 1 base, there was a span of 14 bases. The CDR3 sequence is CASSRDGGTDTQYF. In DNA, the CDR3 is TGTGCCAGTTCACGCGACGGCGGCACAGATACGCAGTATTTT. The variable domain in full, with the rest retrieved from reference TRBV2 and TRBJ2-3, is EPEVTQTPSHQVTQMGQEVILRCVPISNHLYFYWYRQILGQKVEFLVSFYNNEISEKSEIFDDQFSVERPDGSNFTLKIRSTKLEDSAMYFCASSRDGGTDTQYFGPGTRLTVL.

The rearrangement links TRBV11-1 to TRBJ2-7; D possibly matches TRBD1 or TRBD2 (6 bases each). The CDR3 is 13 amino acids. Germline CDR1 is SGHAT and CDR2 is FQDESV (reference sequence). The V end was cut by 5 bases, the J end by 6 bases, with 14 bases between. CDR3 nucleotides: TGTGCCAGCAGCCCTAGGGGGGATGGCGAGCAGTACTTC. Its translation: CASSPRGDGEQYF.

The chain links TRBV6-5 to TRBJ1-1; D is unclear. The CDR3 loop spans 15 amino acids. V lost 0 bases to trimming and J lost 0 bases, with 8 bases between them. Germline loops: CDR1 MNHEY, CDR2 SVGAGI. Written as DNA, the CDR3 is TGTGCCAGCAGTTACTCGGCCTTGCTGAACACTGAAGCTTTCTTT. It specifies CASSYSALLNTEAFF.

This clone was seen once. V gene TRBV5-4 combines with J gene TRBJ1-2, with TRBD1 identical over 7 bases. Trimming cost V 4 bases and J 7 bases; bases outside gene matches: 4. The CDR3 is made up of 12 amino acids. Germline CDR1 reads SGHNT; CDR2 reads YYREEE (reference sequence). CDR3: CASSMGTAGYTF. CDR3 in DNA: TGTGCCAGCAGCATGGGGACAGCTGGCTACACCTTC. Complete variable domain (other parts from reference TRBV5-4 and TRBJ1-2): ETGVTQSPTHLIKTRGQQVTLRCSSQSGHNTVSWYQQALGQGPQFIFQYYREEENGRGNFPPRFSGLQFPNYSSELNVNALELDDSALYLCASSMGTAGYTFGSGTRLTVV.

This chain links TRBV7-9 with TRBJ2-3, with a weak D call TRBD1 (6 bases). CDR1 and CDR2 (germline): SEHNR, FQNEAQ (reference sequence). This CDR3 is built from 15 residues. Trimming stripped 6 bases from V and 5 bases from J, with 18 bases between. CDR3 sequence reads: CASSPSTGSEDTQYF. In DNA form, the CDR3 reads TGTGCCAGCAGTCCGTCTACAGGGTCTGAAGATACGCAGTATTTT.